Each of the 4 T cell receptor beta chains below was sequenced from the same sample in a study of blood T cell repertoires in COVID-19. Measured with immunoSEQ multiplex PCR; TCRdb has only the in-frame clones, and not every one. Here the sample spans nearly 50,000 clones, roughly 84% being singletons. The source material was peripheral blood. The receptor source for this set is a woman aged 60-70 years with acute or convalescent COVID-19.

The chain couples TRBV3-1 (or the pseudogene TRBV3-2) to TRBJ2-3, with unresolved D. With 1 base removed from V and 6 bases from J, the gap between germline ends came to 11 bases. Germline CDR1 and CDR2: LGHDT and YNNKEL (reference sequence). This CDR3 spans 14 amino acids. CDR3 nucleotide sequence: TGTGCCAGCAGCCAAGTAGGAGCGCGGGATACGCAGTATTTT. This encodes CASSQVGARDTQYF.

The DNA for the CDR3 is TGTGCCAGCAGCTCGGCGACTAGCGGGGGTCGTGGGGAGCTGTTTTTT. It encodes CASSSATSGGRGELFF. The J gene is TRBJ2-2, the V gene TRBV7-3; 12 bases map to TRBD2. Germline V gene sequence: CDR1 SGHTA, CDR2 FQGTGA. V dropped 4 bases and J dropped 8; count of bases not matched to a gene: 8. The CDR3 contains 16 residues.

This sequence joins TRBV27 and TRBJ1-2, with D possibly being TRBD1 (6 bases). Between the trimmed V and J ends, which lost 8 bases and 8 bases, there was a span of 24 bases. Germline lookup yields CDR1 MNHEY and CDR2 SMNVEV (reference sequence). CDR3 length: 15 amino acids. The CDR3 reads CASSPLGRGPGGYTF. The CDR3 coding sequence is TGTGCCAGCTCCCCCCTGGGCAGGGGCCCGGGGGGCTACACCTTC.

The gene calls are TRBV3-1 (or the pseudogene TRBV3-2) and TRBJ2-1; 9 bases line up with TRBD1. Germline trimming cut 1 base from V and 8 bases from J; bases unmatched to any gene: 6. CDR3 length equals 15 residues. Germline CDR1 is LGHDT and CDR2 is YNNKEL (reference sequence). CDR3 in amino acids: CASSQGDRVRDEQFF. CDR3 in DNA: TGTGCCAGCAGCCAAGGGGACAGGGTAAGGGATGAGCAGTTCTTC.